The 3 T cell receptor beta chains in this list originate from one sample, sequenced in a study of blood T cell repertoires in COVID-19 (TCRdb year 2020). Library method: the immunoSEQ multiplex PCR assay. The source is immuneACCESS, and TCRdb retained only in-frame sequences with V and J called. Part of the clones is not carried over; for the studies checked, unresolved V genes explain less than half of this, and the remainder is unexplained. This sample holds about 260,000 clones; about 81% were observed only once. The top ten clonotypes cover around 3.9% of the sample. Sequenced sample: PBMCs or T cells enriched from blood (not recorded which). These receptors originate from a young man with acute COVID-19.

The chain joins TRBV6-5 to TRBJ1-1; D not certain. The V end was cut by 6 bases, the J end by 4 bases, with 9 bases between. CDR3 length: 12 residues. From germline, CDR1 is MNHEY and CDR2 SVGAGI. Written as DNA, the CDR3 is TGTGCCAGCAGCCTAGCGGGCACTGAAGCTTTCTTT. Protein product: CASSLAGTEAFF.

Turning to this clone: Its ends do not fully match the called genes, so a read error is possible. V and J are TRBV4-2 and TRBJ1-1, with a possible D match to TRBD1 (5 bases). Germline CDR1 and CDR2: LGHNA and YNFKEQ. The CDR3 extends over 13 amino acids. The CDR3 loop reads CASSQGQNTEAFF. For the CDR3, the DNA is TGTGCCAGCAGTCAAGGACAGAACACTGAAGCTTTCTTT.

V gene TRBV28 combines with J gene TRBJ1-4; D may be TRBD1 (6 bases). The CDR3 extends over 15 amino acids. CDR1 and CDR2 (germline): MDHEN, SYDVKM. With 5 bases removed from V and 8 bases from J, the gap between germline ends came to 18 bases. CDR3 protein: CASSPTTGGGEKLFF. CDR3 sequence (DNA): TGTGCCAGCAGTCCTACGACAGGCGGAGGCGAAAAACTGTTTTTT.